The 23 T cell receptor beta chains in this list originate from one sample, sequenced in a study of identical twins. From the 5' RACE reads, TCRdb called clonotypes with MiXCR, one entry per CDR3 protein. Found here are 460,000 or so distinct CDR3 sequences, 14% of them singletons; the top ten hold about 0.53%. These same data were also listed under a study on yellow fever vaccine responses in identical twins.

Specimen: CD4+ T cells sorted from blood. Source of these receptors: a woman under 30 in good health.

This clonotype was seen a few times. J is TRBJ1-1 and V is TRBV18; D gene ambiguous. Germline V lookup: CDR1 KGHSH, CDR2 LQKENI. Trimming took off 3 bases at V and 7 bases at J, with 15 bases between the two ends. CDR3 size: 14 residues. The CDR3 loop reads CASSPTFGRIEAFF. CDR3 sequence (DNA): TGTGCCAGCTCACCGACCTTTGGTAGGATTGAAGCTTTCTTT.

This clonotype was seen a few times. V and J are TRBV28 and TRBJ2-7; D is tentatively TRBD1 or TRBD2 (7 bases each). The CDR3 length is 15 residues. Germline V CDR1 and CDR2: MDHEN, SYDVKM. V was pared by 4 bases and J by 0 bases, with 13 bases between. CDR3 bases: TGTGCCAGCAGTTCCGGGGGGACAGTCTCCTACGAGCAGTACTTC. Residues: CASSSGGTVSYEQYF. The full variable domain, rest sourced from reference TRBV28 and TRBJ2-7, is DVKVTQSSRYLVKRTGEKVFLECVQDMDHENMFWYRQDPGLGLRLIYFSYDVKMKEKGDIPEGYSVSREKKERFSLILESASTNQTSMYLCASSSGGTVSYEQYFGPGTRLTVT.

This clonotype was counted at least ten times. The chain couples TRBV10-3 to TRBJ2-3; TRBD2 agrees at 8 bases. Germline V gene sequence: CDR1 ENHRY, CDR2 SYGVKD. V trimming: 8 bases; J trimming: 1 base; junction bases outside the gene matches: 5. CDR3 size: 14 residues. The CDR3 region has the DNA TGTGCCATCGGCGGGGGGATGGGCACAGATACGCAGTATTTT. Its protein product is CAIGGGMGTDTQYF.

The V and J genes are TRBV6-2 or TRBV6-3 and TRBJ1-5; tentatively, D is TRBD1 (5 bases). This CDR3 has 14 residues. CDR1 MNHEY and CDR2 SVGEGT come from the germline V gene. Trimming took off 7 bases at V and 6 bases at J, with 16 bases between the two ends. CDR3 region: CASKNGGSGQPQHF. The CDR3 nucleotides read TGTGCCAGCAAAAACGGGGGGTCCGGTCAGCCCCAGCATTTT.

The sample holds a few counts of this clonotype. The chain joins TRBV12-3 or TRBV12-4 to TRBJ2-2, with TRBD1 matching over 7 bases. Losses at the gene ends were 4 bases for V and 3 bases for J; bases not matched to a gene: 5. The CDR3 spans 15 residues. The CDR3 nucleotides are TGTGCCAGCAGTTACAGGGGTTCTTACACCGGGGAGCTGTTTTTT. It yields the protein CASSYRGSYTGELFF.

The sample holds a few counts of this clonotype. V usage is TRBV12-5 and J usage is TRBJ2-2; D perhaps matches TRBD1 (6 bases). V gave up 3 bases and J gave up 1 base, with 12 bases separating them. The germline V gene encodes CDR1 LGHNT and CDR2 FRNRAP. The CDR3 has 16 amino acids. In DNA, the CDR3 is TGTGCTAGTGGTTTAATCACGGGACAGAACACCGGGGAGCTGTTTTTT. Residues: CASGLITGQNTGELFF.

This clonotype has just a few counts. This chain joins TRBV20-1 and TRBJ1-2; D unresolved. V lost 3 bases, J lost 6 bases, and 2 bases lay in between. The CDR3 length is 9 residues. The germline CDR1 and CDR2 sequences are DFQATT and SNEGSKA (reference sequence). In DNA, the CDR3 is TGCAGTGCTAGCGATGGCTACACCTTC. Residues: CSASDGYTF.

V usage is TRBV6-6 and J usage is TRBJ2-1, with a tentative D call TRBD1 (6 bases). Trimming removed 6 bases from V and 8 bases from J, with 14 bases in between. There are 13 residues in the CDR3. Germline CDR1 is MNHNY and CDR2 is SVGAGI (reference sequence). CDR3 residues: CASRQGGRDEQFF. The CDR3 nucleotides are TGTGCCAGCAGGCAAGGGGGTAGGGATGAGCAGTTCTTC.

This clonotype was observed a handful of times. This chain connects TRBV7-2 to TRBJ2-5; the match to TRBD2 covers 11 bases. Losses at the gene ends were 5 bases for V and 2 bases for J; bases not matched to a gene: 10. Looked up from germline, CDR1 is SGHTA and CDR2 is FQGNSA. The length of the CDR3 is 17 residues. For the CDR3, the DNA is TGTGCCAGCAGCAAAACCGGGACTAGCGGCCCTCAAGAGACCCAGTACTTC. Amino acid sequence: CASSKTGTSGPQETQYF. The variable domain in full, completed from reference TRBV7-2 and TRBJ2-5, reads GAGVSQSPSNKVTEKGKDVELRCDPISGHTALYWYRQSLGQGLEFLIYFQGNSAPDKSGLPSDRFSAERTGGSVSTLTIQRTQQEDSAVYLCASSKTGTSGPQETQYFGPGTRLLVL.

V gene TRBV29-1 combines with J gene TRBJ2-2, with 10 positions matching TRBD2. Trimming at V came to 3 bases and at J to 7 bases, leaving 8 bases not matched to a gene. The V gene's germline CDR1 is SQVTM and CDR2 ANQGSEA. The CDR3 spans 15 residues. The CDR3 is CSVELPSGGIGELFF. As DNA, the CDR3 is TGCAGCGTTGAGTTGCCTAGCGGGGGTATCGGGGAGCTGTTTTTT.

This clonotype was seen a few times. V usage is TRBV4-3 and J usage is TRBJ2-7; 8 nucleotides match TRBD1. The V gene end was trimmed by 0 bases and the J gene end by 1 base; junction bases not matched to a gene: 2. CDR3 size: 15 residues. Germline V gives CDR1 LGHNA, CDR2 YSLEER. This CDR3 reads CASSQDDRGSYEQYF. Written as DNA, the CDR3 is TGCGCCAGCAGCCAAGATGACAGGGGATCCTACGAGCAGTACTTC.

The gene calls are TRBV5-1 and TRBJ2-2, with D possibly matching TRBD1 (6 bases). The CDR3 length is 15 residues. V shed 4 bases and J shed 1 base, with 11 bases lying between them. Germline-derived CDR1 and CDR2 are SGHRS and YFSETQ. Here the CDR3 reads CASSGGQKNTGELFF. For the CDR3, the DNA is TGCGCCAGCAGCGGAGGACAGAAGAACACCGGGGAGCTGTTTTTT. Full variable domain (remainder filled in from reference TRBV5-1 and TRBJ2-2): KAGVTQTPRYLIKTRGQQVTLSCSPISGHRSVSWYQQTPGQGLQFLFEYFSETQRNKGNFPGRFSGRQFSNSRSEMNVSTLELGDSALYLCASSGGQKNTGELFFGEGSRLTVL.

This clonotype was seen a handful of times. The chain joins TRBV5-5 to TRBJ2-2; D call uncertain. Trimming took off 4 bases at V and 2 bases at J, with 15 bases between the two ends. The CDR3 consists of 16 residues. Germline V CDR1 and CDR2: SGHKS, YYEKEE (reference sequence). For the CDR3, the DNA is TGTGCCAGCAGCCCCCCCGCCGGCGTCAACACCGGGGAGCTGTTTTTT. Translation gives CASSPPAGVNTGELFF.

As concerns this clonotype: The junction differs from germline at one of its ends, possibly a read error. The chain recombines TRBV11-2 with TRBJ2-1, with D maybe TRBD1 (6 bases). Germline V gene data show CDR1 as SGHAT and CDR2 as FQNNGV. There are 13 residues in the CDR3. The DNA of the CDR3 is TGTGCCAGCAGTTACTCGCGGCAGGGGCATCAGCTCTTC. Translation gives CASSYSRQGHQLF.

This clonotype occurred many times. V is TRBV7-2 and J is TRBJ2-5; D might be TRBD2 (6 bases). V was clipped by 7 bases and J by 9 bases, with 21 bases between them. The V gene's germline CDR1 is SGHTA and CDR2 FQGNSA. This CDR3 has 14 amino acids. CDR3 residues: CASILGAGHPAQYF. The CDR3 bases are TGTGCCAGCATCCTTGGAGCGGGCCATCCCGCCCAGTACTTC.

This clonotype was recorded a few times. This sequence joins TRBV5-1 and TRBJ2-7; D is unresolved. The germline V gene encodes CDR1 SGHRS and CDR2 YFSETQ. Trimming pared 0 bases from V and 5 bases from J, leaving 9 bases between. The CDR3 length is 13 residues. CDR3 sequence: CASSLEIAHEQYF. Written as DNA, the CDR3 is TGCGCCAGCAGCTTGGAGATCGCCCACGAGCAGTACTTC.

This clonotype appeared a few times. CDR3 in amino acids: CASSVRDTQYF. As DNA, the CDR3 is TGTGCCAGCAGTGTCCGAGATACGCAGTATTTT. V gene TRBV6-2 or TRBV6-3 combines with J gene TRBJ2-3; no clear D gene. Trimming shortened V by 5 bases and J by 5 bases, and 5 bases separated the two germline ends. This CDR3 region has 11 residues. Germline loops: CDR1 MNHEY, CDR2 SVGEGT.

There are a few counts of this clonotype. V and J are TRBV20-1 and TRBJ2-1; TRBD2 agrees at 7 bases. The J segment lost 4 bases and the V segment lost 6 bases, leaving 6 bases of the junction unmatched. Germline CDR1 is DFQATT and CDR2 is SNEGSKA (reference sequence). This CDR3 is built from 13 residues. CDR3 sequence: CSARLGGYNEQFF. CDR3 nucleotide sequence: TGCAGTGCCCGCCTGGGGGGGTACAATGAGCAGTTCTTC.

This clonotype was observed a handful of times. The genes are TRBV5-1 and TRBJ2-3; 13 bases agree with TRBD2. The CDR3 sequence is 19 residues long. Germline V gene lookup returns CDR1 SGHRS and CDR2 YFSETQ. V lost 3 bases, J lost 6 bases, and 16 bases stayed unmatched. Here the CDR3 reads CASSYLKPGLAGALDTQYF. The CDR3 bases are TGCGCCAGCAGCTACTTAAAACCCGGACTAGCGGGGGCTTTGGATACGCAGTATTTT.

CDR3 DNA sequence: TGTGCCAGCAGCAAAACCACAGGGCTGGAGACCCAGTACTTC. It encodes CASSKTTGLETQYF. V usage is TRBV21-1 and J usage is TRBJ2-5; TRBD1 was called by the table and not checked on the DNA. TRBV21-1 is an annotated pseudogene. The CDR3 is made up of 14 amino acids.

This clonotype has a count of ten or more. The rearrangement uses TRBV5-1 and TRBJ2-1, with 10 bases matching TRBD2. The CDR3 is made up of 15 amino acids. The germline V gene encodes CDR1 SGHRS and CDR2 YFSETQ. V was clipped by 1 base and J by 2 bases; unmatched bases: 0. CDR3 protein: CASSLTSGAYNEQFF. CDR3 coding DNA: TGCGCCAGCAGCTTGACTAGCGGGGCCTACAATGAGCAGTTCTTC.

The chain links TRBV7-9 to TRBJ2-7; 7 nucleotides match TRBD2. This CDR3 is built from 14 residues. V was pared by 0 bases and J by 3 bases, with 2 bases of the junction left unmatched. In germline, CDR1 is SEHNR, CDR2 FQNEAQ (reference sequence). The chain's CDR3 is CASSLAGLVYEQYF. The CDR3 nucleotides read TGTGCCAGCAGCTTAGCCGGACTAGTCTACGAGCAGTACTTC.

This clonotype was detected a few times. The rearrangement joins TRBV7-3 to TRBJ2-1, with TRBD2 as a possible D gene (5 bases). Germline V gene lookup returns CDR1 SGHTA and CDR2 FQGTGA. Trimming cost V 0 bases and J 9 bases, with 12 bases left between them. This CDR3 region has 14 residues. This CDR3 is CASSLTARSGEQFF. CDR3 nucleotides: TGTGCCAGCAGCTTAACGGCGAGGAGCGGTGAGCAGTTCTTC.